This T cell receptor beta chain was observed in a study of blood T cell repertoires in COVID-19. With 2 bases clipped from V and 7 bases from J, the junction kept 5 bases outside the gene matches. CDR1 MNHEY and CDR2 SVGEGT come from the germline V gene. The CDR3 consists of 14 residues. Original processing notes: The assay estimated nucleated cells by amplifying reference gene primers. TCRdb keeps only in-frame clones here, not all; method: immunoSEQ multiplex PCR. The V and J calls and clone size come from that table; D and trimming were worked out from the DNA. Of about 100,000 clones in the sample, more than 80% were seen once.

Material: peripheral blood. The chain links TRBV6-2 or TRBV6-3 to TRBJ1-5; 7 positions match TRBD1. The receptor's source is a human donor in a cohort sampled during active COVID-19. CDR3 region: CASSYQDRRQPQHF. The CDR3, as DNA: TGTGCCAGCAGTTACCAGGACAGGAGGCAGCCCCAGCATTTT.